Listed here are 21 T cell receptor beta chains from one sample, sequenced in a study of early T cells in non-severe SARS-CoV-2 infection. TCRdb processed the 5' RACE reads anew with MiXCR; each CDR3 protein has one entry. The sample records fewer than 100,000 distinct CDR3 sequences, approximately 12% being singletons. Sequencing input: whole blood. These receptors were taken from an adult who was a healthcare worker with PCR-confirmed SARS-CoV-2 infection or an uninfected control (not recorded which).

The genes are TRBV2 and TRBJ2-1, with D hard to call. Germline V CDR1 and CDR2: SNHLY, FYNNEI. This CDR3 is 12 amino acids long. The V and J ends lost 4 bases and 5 bases respectively, with 6 bases between them. The CDR3 nucleotides read TGTGCCAGCAGTGTTACCAACAATGAGCAGTTCTTC. Translating gives CASSVTNNEQFF.

This clonotype was picked up many times. This rearrangement joins TRBV20-1 to TRBJ2-7, with 11 bases matching TRBD2. Germline V gives CDR1 DFQATT, CDR2 SNEGSKA (reference sequence). CDR3 length: 16 amino acids. Trimming removed 3 bases from V and 5 bases from J; junction bases left unmatched: 12. CDR3 nucleotide sequence: TGCAGTGCTAGGTGGAGCCTAGCGGGAGGAGTCCACGAGCAGTACTTC. It codes for CSARWSLAGGVHEQYF.

This chain joins TRBV7-9 and TRBJ2-7, with 8 nucleotides matching TRBD1. Germline V gene lookup returns CDR1 SEHNR and CDR2 FQNEAQ (reference sequence). CDR3 length: 13 residues. The junction had 6 bases not matched to a gene; V was cut back by 5 bases and J by 6 bases. CDR3 sequence reads: CASSPGQGGEQYF. The CDR3 DNA follows: TGTGCCAGCAGCCCTGGACAGGGTGGCGAGCAGTACTTC.

Only a few counts were recorded for this clonotype. V and J are TRBV28 and TRBJ2-7; 8 bases agree with TRBD1. The germline CDR1 and CDR2 sequences are MDHEN and SYDVKM. This CDR3 has 15 residues. J gave up 3 bases and V 6 bases, and 10 bases lay outside the gene matches. The CDR3: CASREVGTGDYEQYF. The CDR3 region has the DNA TGTGCCAGCAGGGAGGTTGGGACAGGAGACTACGAGCAGTACTTC.

The chain joins TRBV7-2 to TRBJ2-3; a possible D gene is TRBD1 (7 bases). CDR1 is SGHTA and CDR2 is FQGNSA in the germline V gene. This CDR3 has 17 amino acids. Trimming removed 3 bases from V and 1 base from J, with 17 bases in between. As DNA, the CDR3 is TGTGCCAGCAGCTTCGCGGCAGGGGGGCTTCGCACAGATACGCAGTATTTT. Protein sequence: CASSFAAGGLRTDTQYF.

The table lists this clonotype with many counts. The rearrangement joins TRBV20-1 to TRBJ2-5; 9 bases are shared with TRBD2. CDR3 length: 15 residues. The V gene end was trimmed by 3 bases and the J gene end by 4 bases; junction bases not matched to a gene: 9. CDR1 and CDR2 from the germline V gene are DFQATT and SNEGSKA (reference sequence). In DNA, the CDR3 is TGCAGTGCTAGCCGGGGTAGCGGGAGCAGAGAGACCCAGTACTTC. Its protein product is CSASRGSGSRETQYF.

The rearrangement joins TRBV6-1 to TRBJ1-5; D not certain. Trimming cost V 3 bases and J 1 base, with 4 bases left between them. The CDR3 loop spans 13 amino acids. CDR1 and CDR2 (germline): MNHNS, SASEGT. CDR3 region: CASSDRSNQPQHF. Here the CDR3 DNA reads TGTGCCAGCAGTGACAGGAGCAATCAGCCCCAGCATTTT.

V and J are TRBV10-3 and TRBJ1-5; D not resolved. This CDR3 comprises 18 residues. From germline, CDR1 is ENHRY and CDR2 SYGVKD. The V and J ends lost 2 bases and 0 bases respectively, with 17 bases between them. CDR3 protein: CAISEVAVIGYSNQPQHF. CDR3 nucleotides: TGTGCCATCAGTGAGGTCGCAGTTATAGGTTATAGCAATCAGCCCCAGCATTTT.

This rearrangement joins TRBV20-1 to TRBJ2-3, with TRBD2 matching 14 bases. The CDR3 extends over 14 amino acids. The V segment lost 6 bases and the J segment 4 bases; nucleotides outside the gene matches: 3. The germline V gene encodes CDR1 DFQATT and CDR2 SNEGSKA (reference sequence). The CDR3 DNA is TGCAGTGCCGCGGGACTAGCGGGAGCAGATACGCAGTATTTT. This gives the protein CSAAGLAGADTQYF.

A word on this clonotype: A read error may explain this, as a much larger clone is one base away. The J gene is TRBJ1-2, the V gene TRBV10-2, with D possibly TRBD1 on 6 matching bases. CDR3 length: 14 residues. Germline values: CDR1 WSHSY, CDR2 SAAADI. V lost 0 bases and J 7 bases, leaving 12 bases between the germline ends. CDR3 residues: CASSESRQVTGYTF. For the CDR3, the DNA is TGCGCCAGCAGTGAGTCGAGACAGGTCACTGGCTACACCTTC.

This clonotype was observed a few times. CDR3 sequence reads: CSAKGLNYEQYF. As DNA, the CDR3 is TGCAGTGCTAAAGGACTCAACTACGAGCAGTACTTC. This sequence joins TRBV20-1 and TRBJ2-7; D perhaps matches TRBD2 (5 bases). This CDR3 has 12 amino acids. In germline, CDR1 is DFQATT, CDR2 SNEGSKA (reference sequence). V dropped 4 bases and J dropped 3 bases, with 10 bases sitting between them.

This clonotype was counted many times. The chain joins TRBV29-1 to TRBJ2-2; no reliable D call. Per the germline V gene, CDR1 is SQVTM and CDR2 is ANQGSEA. V lost 6 bases and J lost 5, with 13 bases in between. The CDR3 length is 13 residues. CDR3 residues: CSVRQSSTGELFF. The DNA of the CDR3 is TGCAGCGTCCGCCAAAGTTCGACCGGGGAGCTGTTTTTT.

This clonotype was recorded a few times. The genes are TRBV12-3 or TRBV12-4 and TRBJ1-1, with 9 bases identical to TRBD1. V lost 5 bases, J lost 5 bases, and 9 bases stayed unmatched. This CDR3 region has 15 residues. The CDR3 region has the DNA TGTGCCAGCAGTCAACAGGGGGCAAGGGGGACTGAAGCTTTCTTT. It is translated as CASSQQGARGTEAFF.

The chain couples TRBV21-1 to TRBJ2-2. TRBV21-1 is annotated as a pseudogene. The CDR3 spans 15 residues. DNA for the CDR3: TGTGCCAGCAGCAAGGTACAGACGAACACCGGGGAGCTGTTTTTT. It encodes CASSKVQTNTGELFF.

This clonotype was recorded many times. The chain joins TRBV6-6 to TRBJ1-6; no clear D. The CDR3 totals 14 residues. Trimming stripped 6 bases from V and 7 bases from J, with 13 bases between. CDR1 and CDR2 from the germline V gene are MNHNY and SVGAGI (reference sequence). The CDR3 coding sequence is TGTGCCAGCAGCCCCGGTAGTGGGAATTCACCCCTCCACTTT. Residues: CASSPGSGNSPLHF.

This clonotype appeared many times. This chain uses TRBV11-2 with TRBJ1-1, with D unclear. CDR3 length: 12 amino acids. Between the trimmed V and J ends, which lost 5 bases and 8 bases, there was a span of 12 bases. Per the germline V gene, CDR1 is SGHAT and CDR2 is FQNNGV. The CDR3 nucleotides read TGTGCCAGCAGCCCGAGTAGGAGGGAAGCTTTCTTT. Translating gives CASSPSRREAFF.

This clonotype was seen ten or more times. This sequence joins TRBV18 and TRBJ1-1; TRBD1 matches 8 bases. The CDR3 extends over 14 amino acids. With V trimmed by 4 bases and J by 4 bases, 5 bases remained unmatched. CDR1 is KGHSH and CDR2 is LQKENI in the germline V gene. The CDR3, as DNA: TGTGCCAGCTCACAGAGCACAGGGGGCACTGAAGCTTTCTTT. This codes for CASSQSTGGTEAFF.

This clonotype was detected ten times or more. The chain uses TRBV18 and TRBJ1-1, with D unclear. Germline V gives CDR1 KGHSH, CDR2 LQKENI. The CDR3 has 13 residues. V was cut by 0 bases and J by 2 bases, with 4 bases left in between. The CDR3 bases are TGTGCCAGCTCACCACCGGTAAACACTGAAGCTTTCTTT. Residues: CASSPPVNTEAFF.

This clonotype appeared a few times. The rearrangement joins TRBV28 to TRBJ2-7, with 9 positions matching TRBD1. CDR1 is MDHEN, CDR2 SYDVKM, per germline. This CDR3 is built from 18 residues. V shed 1 base and J 9 bases; nucleotides not matched to a gene: 19. The DNA of the CDR3 is TGTGCCAGCAGTTTATTTCACGGTTCCGGGACAGGGCTTGTGGGGCAGTACTTC. Protein product: CASSLFHGSGTGLVGQYF.

The CDR3 reads CASTRQGTYEQYF. The CDR3 bases are TGTGCCAGCACCCGACAGGGTACCTACGAGCAGTACTTC. The chain combines TRBV27 with TRBJ2-7; TRBD1 matches at 7 bases. CDR3 length: 13 residues. Trimming at V came to 7 bases and at J to 2 bases, leaving 5 bases not matched to a gene. Germline V gene sequence: CDR1 MNHEY, CDR2 SMNVEV (reference sequence).

This chain joins TRBV28 and TRBJ1-1; D gene unclear. The CDR3 totals 13 residues. Trimming pared 7 bases from V and 3 bases from J, leaving 12 bases between. The V gene's germline CDR1 is MDHEN and CDR2 SYDVKM. DNA of the CDR3: TGTGCCAGCACCCCTGTCTGGGACACTGAAGCTTTCTTT. Translating it yields CASTPVWDTEAFF.